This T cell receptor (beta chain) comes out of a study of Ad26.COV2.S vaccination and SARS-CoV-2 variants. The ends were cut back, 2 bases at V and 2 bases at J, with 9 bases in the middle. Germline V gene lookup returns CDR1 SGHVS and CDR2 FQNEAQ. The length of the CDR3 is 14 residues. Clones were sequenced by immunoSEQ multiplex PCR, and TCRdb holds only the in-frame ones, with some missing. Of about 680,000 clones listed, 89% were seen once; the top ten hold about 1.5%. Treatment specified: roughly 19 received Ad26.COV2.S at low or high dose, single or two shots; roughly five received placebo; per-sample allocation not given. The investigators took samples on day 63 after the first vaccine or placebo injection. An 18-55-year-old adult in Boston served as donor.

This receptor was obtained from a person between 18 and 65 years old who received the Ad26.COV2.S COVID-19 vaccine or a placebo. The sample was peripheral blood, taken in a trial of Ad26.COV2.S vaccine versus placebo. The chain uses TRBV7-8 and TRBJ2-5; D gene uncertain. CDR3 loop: CASSLSLGQETQYF. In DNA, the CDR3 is TGTGCCAGCAGCTTATCACTGGGACAAGAGACCCAGTACTTC.